One sample yielded the 9 T cell receptor beta chains listed below, sequenced in a study of T-cell memory formation after mild COVID-19. MiXCR was run by TCRdb on the 5' RACE reads, yielding one entry per CDR3 protein. The table records just over 400,000 distinct CDR3 sequences, about a quarter of them present only once. Sequenced: PBMCs or a T cell subset sorted from them (not recorded which). The receptors shown here come from an adult woman who had mild COVID-19 (a few samples of this study predate the infection). Cell type and time point are not known.

The table lists this clonotype with a few counts. The rearrangement joins TRBV27 to TRBJ1-5, with 8 bases lining up with TRBD1. Trimming took 3 bases from V and 6 from J; bases not matched to a gene: 10. This CDR3 comprises 16 residues. CDR1 is MNHEY, CDR2 SMNVEV, per germline (reference sequence). The DNA for the CDR3 is TGTGCCAGCAGTTTCCTGCCGCAGGGGGCGGCTCAGCCCCAGCATTTT. Residues: CASSFLPQGAAQPQHF.

V gene TRBV4-2 combines with J gene TRBJ2-5; 8 nucleotides align to TRBD1. The length of the CDR3 is 16 residues. In germline, CDR1 is LGHNA, CDR2 YNFKEQ. J gave up 1 base and V 0 bases, and 4 bases lay outside the gene matches. The CDR3 reads CASSQDGTGGQETQYF. The CDR3 region has the DNA TGTGCCAGCAGCCAAGATGGCACAGGGGGCCAAGAGACCCAGTACTTC.

V and J are TRBV18 and TRBJ2-1; 13 bases match TRBD2. CDR1 is KGHSH, CDR2 LQKENI, per germline. The CDR3 is 15 amino acids. Trimming cost V 3 bases and J 6 bases; bases outside gene matches: 2. The DNA of the CDR3 is TGTGCCAGCTCACCGACTAGCGGGGGGTTCAATGAGCAGTTCTTC. It encodes CASSPTSGGFNEQFF.

This clonotype was seen a handful of times. V gene TRBV4-2 combines with J gene TRBJ2-2; D is tentatively TRBD1 or TRBD2 (6 bases each). V lost 3 bases and J 7 bases, leaving 18 bases between the germline ends. CDR3 size: 16 residues. CDR1 and CDR2 from the germline V gene are LGHNA and YNFKEQ. CDR3 in DNA: TGTGCCAGCAGCCAGCCAAGGGGGGCTGAGGTCGGGGAGCTGTTTTTT. Protein product: CASSQPRGAEVGELFF.

The chain uses TRBV19 and TRBJ2-2; D uncertain. The CDR3 totals 17 residues. V shed 4 bases and J shed 5 bases, with 20 bases lying between them. Germline assignment: CDR1 LNHDA and CDR2 SQIVND (reference sequence). The CDR3 region has the DNA TGTGCCAGTAGTAGCCTTCCCGGAGTGATGTTAACCGGGGAGCTGTTTTTT. Its protein product is CASSSLPGVMLTGELFF.

This rearrangement joins TRBV10-3 to TRBJ2-1, with 10 bases lining up with TRBD1. CDR1 and CDR2 (germline): ENHRY, SYGVKD. J was trimmed by 3 bases and V by 0 bases; bases with no gene match: 2. There are 16 residues in the CDR3. The CDR3 DNA is TGTGCCATCAGTGAGTCTGGGACAGGGGTCTACAATGAGCAGTTCTTC. It specifies CAISESGTGVYNEQFF.

The chain combines TRBV18 with TRBJ2-7; 10 bases match TRBD1. This CDR3 is 15 amino acids long. Germline loops: CDR1 KGHSH, CDR2 LQKENI. J lost 6 bases, V lost 3 bases, and 8 bases had no gene match. The CDR3 here is CASSPGTGVTGEQYF. In DNA, the CDR3 is TGTGCCAGCTCACCTGGGACAGGGGTTACAGGCGAGCAGTACTTC.

In its sample, this clonotype was seen a few times. V usage is TRBV4-2 and J usage is TRBJ2-3; weak D call: TRBD2 (7 bases). Germline V gene lookup returns CDR1 LGHNA and CDR2 YNFKEQ. CDR3 length: 17 residues. V gave up 3 bases and J gave up 0 bases, with 16 bases separating them. The chain's CDR3 is CASSQESGTHSTDTQYF. CDR3 nucleotides: TGTGCCAGCAGCCAGGAAAGCGGGACACATAGCACAGATACGCAGTATTTT.

The CDR3 reads CASSLAGTSVLGELFF. CDR3 sequence (DNA): TGTGCCAGCAGCTTAGCCGGGACTAGCGTGCTCGGGGAGCTGTTTTTT. The rearrangement joins TRBV7-6 to TRBJ2-2; 10 nucleotides agree with TRBD2. The germline CDR1 and CDR2 sequences are SGHVS and FNYEAQ. V was clipped by 0 bases and J by 7 bases; unmatched bases: 5. The CDR3 runs to 16 residues. The full variable domain, its missing parts supplied by reference TRBV7-6 and TRBJ2-2, is GAGVSQSPRYKVTKRGQDVALRCDPISGHVSLYWYRQALGQGPEFLTYFNYEAQQDKSGLPNDRFSAERPEGSISTLTIQRTEQRDSAMYRCASSLAGTSVLGELFFGEGSRLTVL.